This is a list of T cell receptor beta chains from one sample in a study of CD8 T cells in Susac syndrome. TCRdb passed the immunoSEQ multiplex PCR reads through MiXCR, listing each CDR3 protein once. In the table there are some 65,000 distinct CDR3 sequences, approximately 94% of which are singletons. Sequencing was carried out using CD8+ T cells from PBMCs. The receptor source for this set is a human donor with multiple sclerosis. Each CDR3 is given with its conserved first and last residue. Each record gives: clone size, D gene, J gene, V gene, CDR3 protein, CDR3 DNA. The D gene is left open where the match is weak. Size values are once, few and many counts, or a class for expanded clones, and some rows have none.

NA | NA | TRBJ1-2 | TRBV3-1 | CASSQESAYGYTF | TGTGCCAGCAGCCAAGAAAGCGCCTATGGCTACACCTTC
NA | NA | TRBJ2-1 | TRBV20-1 | CSARDHEQFF | TGCAGTGCTAGAGACCATGAGCAGTTCTTC
NA | NA | TRBJ1-2 | TRBV3-1 | CASSDGPYGYTF | TGTGCCAGCAGCGACGGGCCATATGGCTACACCTTC
once | NA | TRBJ2-3 | TRBV20-1 | CSAPGTDTQYF | TGCAGTGCTCCAGGCACAGATACGCAGTATTTT
NA | TRBD2 | TRBJ2-1 | TRBV3-1 | CASSPGLAGMNEQFF | TGTGCCAGCAGCCCCGGACTAGCGGGAATGAATGAGCAGTTCTTC
NA | NA | TRBJ2-7 | TRBV12-3/TRBV12-4 | CASSLAGTTYEQYF | TGTGCCAGCAGTTTGGCAGGGACAACCTACGAGCAGTACTTC
NA | TRBD1 | TRBJ2-4 | TRBV19 | CASTGTGGRSPDMDIQYF | TGTGCCAGTACGGGGACAGGAGGACGTTCTCCGGATATGGACATTCAGTACTTC
once | NA | TRBJ2-7 | TRBV28 | CASSQSFGGLYQYEQYF | TGTGCCAGCAGCCAATCGTTCGGGGGGCTATACCAATACGAGCAGTACTTC
NA | TRBD2 | TRBJ2-1 | TRBV5-1 | CASSFTRTSDNEQFF | TGCGCCAGCAGCTTTACCCGTACTAGCGACAATGAGCAGTTCTTC
NA | NA | TRBJ2-7 | TRBV20-1 | CSAREAEGLRTYEQYF | TGCAGTGCTAGAGAGGCAGAGGGACTGCGGACGTACGAGCAGTACTTC
NA | TRBD1 | TRBJ2-7 | TRBV20-1 | CSARDWDRDSPHEQYF | TGCAGTGCTAGAGATTGGGACCGGGACAGCCCCCACGAGCAGTACTTC
NA | NA | TRBJ1-1 | TRBV4-1 | CASSPQGAAEAFF | TGCGCCAGCAGCCCTCAAGGGGCCGCTGAAGCTTTCTTT
NA | NA | TRBJ2-7 | TRBV20-1 | CSARADRSYEQYF | TGCAGTGCTAGAGCAGACAGATCCTACGAGCAGTACTTC
NA | TRBD2 | TRBJ2-1 | TRBV7-8 | CASSPRTSGIIEQFF | TGTGCCAGCAGCCCGCGGACTAGCGGGATCATTGAGCAGTTCTTC
once | NA | TRBJ2-2 | TRBV15 | CATSRDTQGNTGELFF | TGTGCCACCAGCAGAGATACACAGGGGAACACCGGGGAGCTGTTTTTT
NA | TRBD1 | TRBJ1-6 | TRBV4-3 | CASSQEQGLGSPLHF | TGCGCCAGCAGCCAGGAACAGGGGTTAGGTTCACCCCTCCACTTT
once | NA | TRBJ2-3 | TRBV27 | CASSLLETQATDTQYF | TGTGCCAGCAGTTTATTGGAGACACAAGCCACAGATACGCAGTATTTT
once | TRBD1 | TRBJ2-1 | TRBV5-6 | CASSLDGTGNEQFF | TGTGCCAGCAGCTTGGATGGGACAGGCAATGAGCAGTTCTTC
NA | NA | TRBJ2-3 | TRBV28 | CASSFPSSDTDTQYF | TGTGCCAGCAGTTTCCCCTCCAGCGACACAGATACGCAGTATTTT
NA | NA | TRBJ2-2 | TRBV6-2/TRBV6-3 | CASTSRGLAGELFF | TGTGCCAGCACCTCACGGGGTTTGGCCGGGGAGCTGTTTTTT
NA | NA | TRBJ1-3 | TRBV19 | CASSAASYSGNTIYF | TGTGCCAGTAGCGCCGCGTCCTACTCTGGAAACACCATATATTTT
NA | NA | TRBJ2-7 | TRBV28 | CASSQPYEQYF | TGTGCCAGCAGTCAACCTTACGAGCAGTACTTC
NA | NA | TRBJ2-7 | TRBV4-3 | CASSQDEDYEQYF | TGCGCCAGCAGCCAAGATGAGGACTACGAGCAGTACTTC
once | TRBD1 | TRBJ2-6 | TRBV24-1 | CATSDVPGQGRSGANVLTF | TGTGCCACCAGTGACGTACCGGGACAGGGTAGATCTGGGGCCAACGTCCTGACTTTC
NA | TRBD2 | TRBJ2-5 | TRBV5-1 | CASRDSGGKYF | TGCGCCAGCAGAGATAGCGGGGGAAAGTACTTC
NA | NA | TRBJ2-3 | TRBV15 | CATSPRSTDTQYF | TGTGCCACCAGCCCCCGGAGTACAGATACGCAGTATTTT
NA | NA | TRBJ1-5 | TRBV27 | CASSPAGVQPQHF | TGTGCCAGCAGTCCGGCAGGGGTCCAGCCCCAGCATTTT
NA | TRBD1 | TRBJ1-2 | TRBV29-1 | CSVVLPEQQGNYGYTF | TGCAGCGTTGTCCTACCGGAACAACAGGGGAACTATGGCTACACCTTC
few | TRBD2 | TRBJ2-1 | TRBV6-4 | CASSDSPSGQANEQFF | TGTGCCAGCAGTGACTCCCCTAGCGGCCAAGCCAATGAGCAGTTCTTC
NA | NA | TRBJ1-3 | TRBV20-1 | CSARRRGYGNTIYF | TGCAGTGCTAGACGGAGGGGCTACGGAAACACCATATATTTT
NA | NA | TRBJ1-1 | TRBV29-1 | CSVVPATNTEAFF | TGCAGCGTTGTTCCCGCAACGAACACTGAAGCTTTCTTT
NA | NA | TRBJ1-3 | TRBV20-1 | CSASPFRDSGNTIYF | TGCAGTGCTAGTCCCTTTCGAGACTCTGGAAACACCATATATTTT
NA | TRBD2 | TRBJ2-5 | TRBV29-1 | CSVELRGASYETQYF | TGCAGCGTTGAATTGCGGGGGGCTTCCTACGAGACCCAGTACTTC
NA | NA | TRBJ1-2 | TRBV24-1 | CATSANREPLGYTF | TGTGCCACCAGTGCAAACCGGGAGCCCCTCGGCTACACCTTC
NA | TRBD2 | TRBJ2-7 | TRBV20-1 | CSAGGLAEPYEQYF | TGCAGTGCCGGAGGCCTAGCGGAGCCCTACGAGCAGTACTTC
NA | TRBD1 | TRBJ2-7 | TRBV12-3/TRBV12-4 | CASSILPGQGAYEQYF | TGTGCCAGCAGTATTCTACCGGGACAGGGGGCCTACGAGCAGTACTTC
NA | TRBD2 | TRBJ2-3 | TRBV12-3/TRBV12-4 | CASSWGGGGTDTQYF | TGTGCCAGCAGTTGGGGCGGGGGGGGCACAGATACGCAGTATTTT
NA | NA | TRBJ2-3 | TRBV29-1 | CSVWVMGTDTQYF | TGCAGCGTTTGGGTGATGGGCACAGATACGCAGTATTTT
NA | NA | TRBJ1-3 | TRBV29-1 | CSVVLVSGNTIYF | TGCAGCGTTGTATTGGTGTCTGGAAACACCATATATTTT
NA | TRBD1 | TRBJ1-2 | TRBV30 | CAWLGRNRGHDGYTF | TGTGCCTGGCTGGGGCGGAACAGGGGGCACGATGGCTACACCTTC
NA | TRBD2 | TRBJ2-1 | TRBV4-1 | CASSQVLAGGSGYNEQFF | TGCGCCAGCAGCCAAGTACTAGCGGGAGGGTCGGGCTACAATGAGCAGTTCTTC
NA | NA | TRBJ2-1 | TRBV3-1 | CARIQIPAGPQWTNEQFF | TGTGCCAGGATCCAGATTCCGGCGGGCCCACAATGGACGAATGAGCAGTTCTTC
NA | NA | TRBJ2-5 | TRBV28 | CASSLTGETQYF | TGTGCCAGCAGTTTGACCGGGGAGACCCAGTACTTC
NA | NA | TRBJ2-5 | TRBV15 | CATSGLGETQYF | TGTGCCACCAGCGGACTGGGAGAGACCCAGTACTTC
NA | NA | TRBJ2-2 | TRBV7-3 | CASSPLNTGELFF | TGTGCCAGCAGCCCACTCAACACCGGGGAGCTGTTTTTT
NA | NA | TRBJ1-2 | TRBV9 | CASSVVGGGLDYGYTF | TGTGCCAGCAGCGTAGTCGGAGGGGGGCTGGACTATGGCTACACCTTC
NA | NA | TRBJ1-1 | TRBV2 | CASREARMNTEAFF | TGTGCCAGCAGGGAGGCACGTATGAACACTGAAGCTTTCTTT
NA | NA | TRBJ2-1 | TRBV12-5 | CASGDDLSSYNEQFF | TGTGCTAGTGGTGATGATCTCAGCTCCTACAATGAGCAGTTCTTC
NA | TRBD1 | TRBJ2-7 | TRBV3-1 | CASSGKAGGSYEQYF | TGTGCCAGCAGCGGTAAGGCAGGGGGATCCTACGAGCAGTACTTC
NA | NA | TRBJ2-7 | TRBV28 | CASSLPDSPYEQYF | TGTGCCAGCAGTTTACCGGACAGTCCCTACGAGCAGTACTTC
NA | NA | TRBJ1-1 | TRBV12-3/TRBV12-4 | CASSPDLPMNTEAFF | TGTGCCAGCAGTCCCGATCTCCCCATGAACACTGAAGCTTTCTTT
NA | NA | TRBJ1-1 | TRBV27 | CASSFTGDEAFF | TGTGCCAGCAGTTTCACAGGCGATGAAGCTTTCTTT
NA | TRBD1 | TRBJ2-7 | TRBV29-1 | CSVEGTGNPYEQYF | TGCAGCGTTGAGGGGACAGGGAATCCCTACGAGCAGTACTTC